The following is a T cell receptor beta chain sequence with its context. Its antigen is not identified. The sample originates from a study of chemoradiotherapy in HPV16-positive cancers. Study-level points and caveats: Better recurrence-free survival went with HPV-responsive T-cell expansion in HPV16-positive patients.

The CDR3 consists of 14 residues. The V gene lost 0 bases and the J gene lost 5 bases, with 6 bases spanning the gap. Germline CDR1 SGHRS, CDR2 YFSETQ. Clones were read by immunoSEQ multiplex PCR, and TCRdb kept only the in-frame ones, dropping some. The table records approximately 58,000 clones, 90% of them present only once. The chain recombines TRBV5-1 with TRBJ1-6, with a weak D call TRBD1 (5 bases). This TCR came from a human donor with HPV-associated anogenital cancer. Material: blood, obtained from a patient who underwent chemoradiotherapy. The chain's CDR3 is CASSLGQNNSPLHF. CDR3 bases: TGCGCCAGCAGCTTGGGACAGAATAATTCACCCCTCCACTTT.